A single sample is the source of the 5 T cell receptor beta chains below, sequenced in a study of cytomegalovirus exposure and HLA in healthy donors. Both 60 Vbeta primers and 13 Jbeta primers went into the PCR. Sequencing used immunoSEQ multiplex PCR; TCRdb keeps in-frame clones, though not all of them. Of some 110,000 clones in the sample, around 80% were seen once. The sample consisted of PBMCs. Receptor source: a man aged 30 to 39 in good health and CMV-seropositive.

This clone has just a few counts. The rearrangement uses TRBV7-8 and TRBJ1-1, with 8 bases lining up with TRBD1. Germline CDR1 SGHVS, CDR2 FQNEAQ. V lost 4 bases, J lost 1 base, and 2 bases stayed unmatched. The CDR3 is 14 amino acids. The CDR3 spells CASSSGQGNTEAFF. The CDR3 coding sequence is TGTGCCAGCAGCTCCGGACAGGGGAACACTGAAGCTTTCTTT.

By sample share, this clone is medium-sized. The chain carries TRBV6-4 and TRBJ1-2; 9 bases fit TRBD1. From germline, CDR1 is MRHNA and CDR2 SNTAGT. With 5 bases clipped from V and 0 bases from J, the junction kept 7 bases outside the gene matches. The CDR3 spans 16 residues. The CDR3 region has the DNA TGTGCCAGCAGTTCCGGGACAGGGACGACTAACTATGGCTACACCTTC. It encodes CASSSGTGTTNYGYTF.

V and J are TRBV2 and TRBJ1-4, with 7 bases aligning to TRBD1. The V gene's germline CDR1 is SNHLY and CDR2 FYNNEI. V lost 0 bases and J lost 8; bases outside the gene matches: 6. The CDR3 has 15 residues. The CDR3 region has the DNA TGTGCCAGCAGTGAAGCGGAGGGGGCGGGGGAAAAACTGTTTTTT. Residues: CASSEAEGAGEKLFF.

This chain uses TRBV19 with TRBJ1-5, with D possibly matching TRBD1 (5 bases). CDR1 and CDR2 from the germline V gene are LNHDA and SQIVND (reference sequence). Trimming removed 5 bases at V and 2 bases at J, with 22 bases between. This CDR3 has 18 residues. The DNA for the CDR3 is TGTGCCAGTAGTTCAGGGCGATATGGACGGTTGGGCAATCAGCCCCAGCATTTT. Protein sequence: CASSSGRYGRLGNQPQHF.

Remarks on this clone: One end of the junction fails to match germline, which may point to a read error. The rearrangement links TRBV7-7 to TRBJ1-1; a possible D gene is TRBD1 (6 bases). The germline gives CDR1 SSHAT, CDR2 FNYEAQ (reference sequence). The CDR3 contains 11 residues. The CDR3 DNA sequence: TGTGCTAGCAGCTTCAGAGGACAGACTTTCTTT. It is translated as CASSFRGQTFF.